The 30 T cell receptor beta chains given below trace back to one sample, sequenced in a study of shared clonotypes between healthy human individuals. The table came from immunoSEQ multiplex PCR; TCRdb's copy has only in-frame clones and leaves some out. The sample has hundreds of thousands of clones; almost 97% are singletons. Sequenced input: naive CD4+ T cells sorted from blood. Subset denoted: CD45RA+ positively selected. The receptors here all came from a woman aged 30 to 39 in good health.

The J gene is TRBJ2-3, the V gene TRBV28; the match to TRBD2 covers 7 bases. The junction had 4 bases not matched to a gene; V was cut back by 2 bases and J by 2 bases. CDR1 and CDR2 from the germline V gene are MDHEN and SYDVKM. The CDR3 covers 15 residues. CDR3 DNA: TGTGCCAGCAGTTTAGCTAGCGGTACCACAGATACGCAGTATTTT. Encoded protein: CASSLASGTTDTQYF.

The chain recombines TRBV7-2 with TRBJ2-7, with 12 bases identical to TRBD2. Trimming took 6 bases from V and 4 from J; bases not matched to a gene: 4. Germline-derived CDR1 and CDR2 are SGHTA and FQGNSA. The CDR3 has 14 amino acids. CDR3 sequence reads: CASSSTSGRYEQYF. The CDR3 DNA is TGTGCCAGCAGTTCGACTAGCGGGAGATACGAGCAGTACTTC.

V gene TRBV7-9 combines with J gene TRBJ2-1, with no clear D. This CDR3 spans 13 amino acids. Trimming left V 3 bases short and J 5 bases short, with 8 bases between. The germline V gene has CDR1 SEHNR and CDR2 FQNEAQ (reference sequence). The chain's CDR3 is CASSFGNDNEQFF. CDR3 sequence (DNA): TGTGCCAGCAGCTTCGGCAATGACAATGAGCAGTTCTTC.

CDR3 residues: CASRGDSLNTEAFF. The CDR3, as DNA: TGTGCCAGCAGGGGGGACAGCTTAAACACTGAAGCTTTCTTT. This chain links TRBV6-1 with TRBJ1-1; 7 nucleotides agree with TRBD1. The CDR3 is made up of 14 amino acids. The germline gives CDR1 MNHNS, CDR2 SASEGT. The trim removed 6 bases at V and 2 bases at J, leaving 6 bases unmatched.

V and J are TRBV6-1 and TRBJ2-1, with 7 positions matching TRBD1. With V trimmed by 6 bases and J by 1 base, 9 bases remained unmatched. CDR3 length: 16 residues. The germline V gene has CDR1 MNHNS and CDR2 SASEGT. DNA of the CDR3: TGTGCCAGCAGGGAACAGGGGACCCAGTCCTACAATGAGCAGTTCTTC. Translation gives CASREQGTQSYNEQFF.

The chain joins TRBV6-5 to TRBJ2-5, with D possibly TRBD2 on 5 matching bases. V was cut by 5 bases and J by 5 bases, with 12 bases left in between. Germline V gives CDR1 MNHEY, CDR2 SVGAGI. CDR3 length equals 13 residues. CDR3 in amino acids: CASSLGRGETQYF. CDR3 in DNA: TGTGCCAGCAGTCTGGGGAGAGGGGAGACCCAGTACTTC.

The CDR3 DNA reads TGTGCCAGTGCGGACCCGGGACAGGGTAACTATGGCTACACCTTC. Protein: CASADPGQGNYGYTF. The V gene is TRBV7-9, the J gene TRBJ1-2; TRBD1 aligns across 9 bases. CDR3 size: 15 residues. J gave up 1 base and V 9 bases, and 9 bases lay outside the gene matches. Germline V lookup: CDR1 SEHNR, CDR2 FQNEAQ (reference sequence).

The chain has TRBV18 and TRBJ2-7, with 7 positions matching TRBD1. The CDR3 covers 14 residues. The germline V gene encodes CDR1 KGHSH and CDR2 LQKENI. The V and J ends lost 0 bases and 3 bases, in that order; junction bases with no gene match: 2. CDR3 amino acids: CASSPPPGGYEQYF. As DNA, the CDR3 is TGTGCCAGCTCACCACCCCCAGGGGGCTACGAGCAGTACTTC. The full variable domain, rest sourced from reference TRBV18 and TRBJ2-7, is NAGVMQNPRHLVRRRGQEARLRCSPMKGHSHVYWYRQLPEEGLKFMVYLQKENIIDESGMPKERFSAEFPKEGPSILRIQQVVRGDSAAYFCASSPPPGGYEQYFGPGTRLTVT.

The chain has TRBV2 and TRBJ2-2; 9 bases fit TRBD1. The CDR3 has 15 amino acids. The V segment lost 6 bases and the J segment 7 bases; nucleotides outside the gene matches: 9. The germline CDR1 and CDR2 sequences are SNHLY and FYNNEI. CDR3 in amino acids: CASRRRDREGGELFF. The CDR3 DNA reads TGTGCCAGCAGACGGCGGGACAGGGAGGGCGGGGAGCTGTTTTTT. The entire variable domain, with the rest obtained from reference TRBV2 and TRBJ2-2, is as follows: EPEVTQTPSHQVTQMGQEVILRCVPISNHLYFYWYRQILGQKVEFLVSFYNNEISEKSEIFDDQFSVERPDGSNFTLKIRSTKLEDSAMYFCASRRRDREGGELFFGEGSRLTVL.

The V gene is TRBV6-4, the J gene TRBJ1-2; D is undetermined. The CDR3 runs 13 residues. CDR1 and CDR2 from the germline V gene are MRHNA and SNTAGT. V was cut by 6 bases and J by 4 bases, with 12 bases left in between. The chain's CDR3 is CASSRDAFYGYTF. The CDR3 bases are TGTGCCAGCAGCCGGGATGCCTTCTATGGCTACACCTTC.

This clone was seen just once. DNA of the CDR3: TGCGCCAGCAGCTTGACAGGGGTTAATGAAAAACTGTTTTTT. Protein: CASSLTGVNEKLFF. V and J are TRBV5-1 and TRBJ1-4, with TRBD1 matching 7 bases. V shed 1 base and J 4 bases; nucleotides not matched to a gene: 1. Germline CDR1 SGHRS, CDR2 YFSETQ. This CDR3 comprises 14 residues.

The chain uses TRBV19 and TRBJ1-5; D not certain. Trimming shortened V by 0 bases and J by 4 bases, and 16 bases separated the two germline ends. In germline, CDR1 is LNHDA, CDR2 SQIVND (reference sequence). The CDR3 covers 17 residues. The CDR3 nucleotides are TGTGCCAGTAGTATAGATCTGGCTCTGTATCCAAATCAGCCCCAGCATTTT. Protein product: CASSIDLALYPNQPQHF.

This chain connects TRBV10-1 to TRBJ2-1, with D perhaps TRBD1 (5 bases). Trimming shortened V by 5 bases and J by 9 bases, and 14 bases separated the two germline ends. From germline, CDR1 is WNHNN and CDR2 SYGVQD (reference sequence). The CDR3 length is 13 residues. This CDR3 reads CASSMGLVGEQFF. Written as DNA, the CDR3 is TGCGCCAGCAGTATGGGGCTAGTCGGTGAGCAGTTCTTC.

Remarks on this clone: This CDR3 is also generated by other DNA sequences in the sample. The chain is built from TRBV30 and TRBJ2-5, with D hard to call. The germline V gene has CDR1 GTSNPN and CDR2 SVGIG (reference sequence). Trimming took off 4 bases at V and 5 bases at J, with 8 bases between the two ends. CDR3 length: 11 residues. The CDR3 loop reads CAWTVRETQYF. The CDR3 DNA reads TGTGCCTGGACCGTGCGGGAGACCCAGTACTTC.

The chain combines TRBV10-1 with TRBJ2-7; D remains unclear. The CDR3 runs to 13 residues. Germline loops: CDR1 WNHNN, CDR2 SYGVQD (reference sequence). Trimming cost V 3 bases and J 1 base, with 7 bases left between them. CDR3: CASSERLSYEQYF. CDR3 nucleotide sequence: TGCGCCAGCAGTGAACGCTTGTCCTACGAGCAGTACTTC.

This sequence joins TRBV28 and TRBJ2-5; no firm D call. Germline CDR1 reads MDHEN; CDR2 reads SYDVKM. The CDR3 is made up of 13 amino acids. Trimming shortened V by 6 bases and J by 2 bases, and 10 bases separated the two germline ends. The CDR3 protein is CASSVPAQETQYF. Here the CDR3 DNA reads TGTGCCAGCAGCGTACCGGCACAAGAGACCCAGTACTTC.

This rearrangement joins TRBV29-1 to TRBJ2-5; a possible D gene is TRBD2 (5 bases). Looked up from germline, CDR1 is SQVTM and CDR2 is ANQGSEA. The V and J ends lost 1 base and 2 bases respectively, with 14 bases between them. This CDR3 comprises 15 residues. CDR3 nucleotide sequence: TGCAGCGTTGAAGGGTCGGGCGGGCTACAAGAGACCCAGTACTTC. This encodes CSVEGSGGLQETQYF.

The DNA for the CDR3 is TGTGCCAGCAGTCCCCGGGCGCTAGCCGAGCCCTACGAGCAGTACTTC. It codes for CASSPRALAEPYEQYF. The V gene is TRBV27, the J gene TRBJ2-7, with D possibly being TRBD2 (5 bases). The CDR3 sequence is 16 residues long. Per germline, CDR1 MNHEY and CDR2 SMNVEV (reference sequence). Trimming removed 5 bases from V and 2 bases from J, with 19 bases in between.

J is TRBJ1-3 and V is TRBV6-1; 9 nucleotides agree with TRBD1. Trimming removed 4 bases from V and 3 bases from J; junction bases left unmatched: 10. This CDR3 has 17 residues. CDR1 is MNHNS and CDR2 is SASEGT in the germline V gene. The CDR3, as DNA: TGTGCCAGCAGTGTAGCCTTCCGGGACAGGGTTGGAAACACCATATATTTT. Residues: CASSVAFRDRVGNTIYF.

The chain carries TRBV27 and TRBJ2-1, with D unresolved. Per the germline V gene, CDR1 is MNHEY and CDR2 is SMNVEV (reference sequence). Deletions cut 6 bases from V and 10 bases from J, with 10 bases between. The CDR3 is made up of 11 amino acids. CDR3 sequence reads: CASSSVKEQFF. CDR3 in DNA: TGTGCCAGCAGCAGCGTGAAGGAGCAGTTCTTC.

J is TRBJ2-2 and V is TRBV18, with 8 bases that match TRBD1. The CDR3 spans 16 residues. The germline gives CDR1 KGHSH, CDR2 LQKENI. The V and J ends lost 3 bases and 0 bases, in that order; junction bases with no gene match: 3. The CDR3, as DNA: TGTGCCAGCTCACCTAGGACAGGGTCGAACACCGGGGAGCTGTTTTTT. Translating gives CASSPRTGSNTGELFF. Together with reference TRBV18 and TRBJ2-2, the CDR3 gives the full variable domain: NAGVMQNPRHLVRRRGQEARLRCSPMKGHSHVYWYRQLPEEGLKFMVYLQKENIIDESGMPKERFSAEFPKEGPSILRIQQVVRGDSAAYFCASSPRTGSNTGELFFGEGSRLTVL.

The chain employs TRBV5-1 and TRBJ2-3; no clear D gene. Germline CDR1 SGHRS, CDR2 YFSETQ. The CDR3 runs 13 residues. The ends were cut back, 3 bases at V and 5 bases at J, with 10 bases in the middle. The CDR3 DNA is TGCGCCAGCAGCTCGTGGAATGGAGATACGCAGTATTTT. It yields the protein CASSSWNGDTQYF.

This chain links TRBV5-1 with TRBJ1-4, with TRBD1 matching 7 bases. There are 14 residues in the CDR3. V shed 0 bases and J 7 bases; nucleotides not matched to a gene: 3. Germline V gives CDR1 SGHRS, CDR2 YFSETQ. This CDR3 is CASSLGDSFEKLFF. CDR3 nucleotides: TGCGCCAGCAGCTTGGGGGACAGTTTTGAAAAACTGTTTTTT.

The V gene is TRBV10-3, the J gene TRBJ1-1; no definite D call. Germline V gene sequence: CDR1 ENHRY, CDR2 SYGVKD. The CDR3 covers 10 residues. Deletions cut 10 bases from V and 1 base from J, with 4 bases between. The CDR3 nucleotides read TGTGCCACGGGGAACACTGAAGCTTTCTTT. Protein sequence: CATGNTEAFF.

This chain uses TRBV5-1 with TRBJ2-5, with 11 positions matching TRBD2. The germline V gene encodes CDR1 SGHRS and CDR2 YFSETQ. J gave up 5 bases and V 8 bases, and 8 bases lay outside the gene matches. CDR3 length: 14 residues. The CDR3 DNA is TGCGCCAGTACTAGCGGGAGTGCTGGGGAGACCCAGTACTTC. The encoded protein is CASTSGSAGETQYF.

The chain uses TRBV28 and TRBJ1-6, with 9 nucleotides matching TRBD1. Trimming at V came to 2 bases and at J to 9 bases, leaving 5 bases not matched to a gene. The CDR3 runs 15 residues. Germline CDR1 MDHEN, CDR2 SYDVKM. CDR3 loop: CASSLGTGQGSPLHF. CDR3 coding DNA: TGTGCCAGCAGTTTAGGGACAGGGCAGGGTTCACCCCTCCACTTT.

The chain joins TRBV6-6 to TRBJ1-2; TRBD1 aligns across 9 bases. The germline CDR1 and CDR2 sequences are MNHNY and SVGAGI (reference sequence). With V trimmed by 1 base and J by 8 bases, 5 bases remained unmatched. The CDR3 has 14 residues. CDR3 nucleotides: TGTGCCAGCAGTTACTACCGGGACAGGGAGGGCTACACCTTC. As protein: CASSYYRDREGYTF.

The chain carries TRBV28 and TRBJ1-2; TRBD1 is a possible D gene (6 bases). The V and J ends lost 6 bases and 5 bases respectively, with 13 bases between them. There are 13 residues in the CDR3. Germline loops: CDR1 MDHEN, CDR2 SYDVKM. This CDR3 is CASSLGQPYGYTF. The CDR3 DNA follows: TGTGCCAGCAGCCTCGGACAGCCTTATGGCTACACCTTC.

This chain connects TRBV15 to TRBJ1-4; D is unresolved. V was clipped by 4 bases and J by 4 bases, with 13 bases between them. The CDR3 covers 15 residues. Germline values: CDR1 LNHNV, CDR2 YYDKDF (reference sequence). Here the CDR3 DNA reads TGTGCCACCAGCATTCGCAGGAACAATAATGAAAAACTGTTTTTT. Protein product: CATSIRRNNNEKLFF.

The rearrangement uses TRBV30 and TRBJ2-6; tentative D call: TRBD1 (6 bases). This CDR3 contains 16 residues. Trimming left V 2 bases short and J 2 bases short, with 13 bases between. Per germline, CDR1 GTSNPN and CDR2 SVGIG (reference sequence). In DNA, the CDR3 is TGTGCCTGGAGTTTCACAGGGATCCCTGGGGCCAACGTCCTGACTTTC. Amino acids: CAWSFTGIPGANVLTF.